Following are 20 T cell receptor beta chains from one sample sequenced in a study of shared clonotypes between healthy human individuals. It was CD45RO-negative cells, positively selected for CCR7, that made up naive CD8 cells, with terminally differentiated effector memory CD45RA+ cells excluded. Sequencing used immunoSEQ multiplex PCR; TCRdb keeps in-frame clones, though not all of them. The data contain about 2 million clones, about 95% of them seen just once; the ten biggest clones take up 1% to 1.5%. The sequencing sample was made of naive CD8+ T cells sorted from blood. These receptors all stem from a man aged 18 to 30 in good health.

The CDR3 is CASIEGEGANTEAFF. The CDR3 DNA sequence: TGTGCCAGCATCGAAGGGGAGGGGGCGAACACTGAAGCTTTCTTT. The rearrangement joins TRBV6-1 to TRBJ1-1; TRBD1 matches 7 bases. Germline loops: CDR1 MNHNS, CDR2 SASEGT. The junction had 9 bases not matched to a gene; V was cut back by 7 bases and J by 1 base. The CDR3 has 15 amino acids.

The rearrangement joins TRBV28 to TRBJ2-7; D possibly uses TRBD1 or TRBD2 (5 bases each). The CDR3 is 15 amino acids. The germline V and J ends were trimmed by 4 bases and 0 bases, with 13 bases remaining between them. Per the germline V gene, CDR1 is MDHEN and CDR2 is SYDVKM. CDR3 amino acids: CASSSPGTTSYEQYF. Written as DNA, the CDR3 is TGTGCCAGCAGTTCGCCCGGGACGACCTCCTACGAGCAGTACTTC.

The chain joins TRBV6-5 to TRBJ2-1, with D hard to call. Trimming removed 2 bases from V and 0 bases from J, with 8 bases in between. Germline V gives CDR1 MNHEY, CDR2 SVGAGI. The CDR3 sequence is 15 residues long. This CDR3 reads CASSYTESSYNEQFF. The CDR3 DNA reads TGTGCCAGCAGTTACACAGAGAGCTCCTACAATGAGCAGTTCTTC.

This sequence joins TRBV19 and TRBJ2-1; D is possibly TRBD2 (6 bases). Germline CDR1 is LNHDA and CDR2 is SQIVND (reference sequence). Trimming took 6 bases from V and 8 from J, leaving 14 bases between them. The CDR3 consists of 13 residues. The CDR3 region is CASSRGPGDEQFF. CDR3 nucleotide sequence: TGTGCCAGTAGCCGCGGGCCGGGAGATGAGCAGTTCTTC.

V usage is TRBV7-9 and J usage is TRBJ2-3; 9 bases map to TRBD2. The CDR3 contains 13 residues. Losses at the gene ends were 9 bases for V and 4 bases for J; bases not matched to a gene: 5. Germline assignment: CDR1 SEHNR and CDR2 FQNEAQ (reference sequence). CDR3 nucleotides: TGTGCCAGTCTACTAGCGGGTTCAGATACGCAGTATTTT. Translated: CASLLAGSDTQYF.

V is TRBV7-2 and J is TRBJ1-6; tentative D call: TRBD1 (5 bases). V was clipped by 0 bases and J by 9 bases, with 15 bases between them. CDR1 SGHTA and CDR2 FQGNSA come from the germline V gene. The CDR3 totals 16 residues. CDR3: CASSLAQGAWVSPLHF. The CDR3 region has the DNA TGTGCCAGCAGCTTAGCGCAAGGGGCATGGGTTTCACCCCTCCACTTT. Variable domain in full (rest from reference TRBV7-2 and TRBJ1-6): GAGVSQSPSNKVTEKGKDVELRCDPISGHTALYWYRQSLGQGLEFLIYFQGNSAPDKSGLPSDRFSAERTGGSVSTLTIQRTQQEDSAVYLCASSLAQGAWVSPLHFGNGTRLTVT.

This rearrangement joins TRBV5-5 to TRBJ2-2; D ambiguous. The CDR3 extends over 12 amino acids. Per the germline V gene, CDR1 is SGHKS and CDR2 is YYEKEE (reference sequence). V was clipped by 3 bases and J by 3 bases, with 3 bases between them. CDR3 nucleotide sequence: TGTGCCAGCAGCTCTTACACCGGGGAGCTGTTTTTT. As protein: CASSSYTGELFF.

The J gene is TRBJ2-7, the V gene TRBV6-1; D is tentatively TRBD1 or TRBD2 (6 bases each). Trimming left V 6 bases short and J 3 bases short, with 18 bases between. Per germline, CDR1 MNHNS and CDR2 SASEGT. The CDR3 contains 15 residues. The DNA for the CDR3 is TGTGCCAGCAGCAAAAGAGGGGGGCGAGACTACGAGCAGTACTTC. It yields the protein CASSKRGGRDYEQYF.

This clone was seen only once. The chain couples TRBV7-9 to TRBJ2-7, with TRBD1 matching over 7 bases. V was clipped by 5 bases and J by 7 bases; unmatched bases: 11. The length of the CDR3 is 14 residues. CDR1 and CDR2 (germline): SEHNR, FQNEAQ (reference sequence). The CDR3 region is CASSPRQGFSEQYF. The CDR3 DNA is TGTGCCAGCAGCCCCAGACAGGGTTTCTCTGAGCAGTACTTC.

The chain couples TRBV29-1 to TRBJ2-5, with D unresolved. Germline assignment: CDR1 SQVTM and CDR2 ANQGSEA. This CDR3 contains 13 residues. Deletions cut 6 bases from V and 2 bases from J, with 13 bases between. The CDR3 protein is CSVYISMQETQYF. In DNA, the CDR3 is TGCAGCGTCTACATTAGTATGCAAGAGACCCAGTACTTC.

CDR3 sequence (DNA): TGTGCCAGCAGCCCGGGGAGTTTTGAGCAGTTCTTC. Translation: CASSPGSFEQFF. The chain uses TRBV11-2 and TRBJ2-1; D perhaps matches TRBD2 (5 bases). The CDR3 covers 12 residues. Germline lookup yields CDR1 SGHAT and CDR2 FQNNGV. V shed 5 bases and J shed 9 bases, with 11 bases lying between them. The full variable domain, rest sourced from reference TRBV11-2 and TRBJ2-1, is EAGVAQSPRYKIIEKRQSVAFWCNPISGHATLYWYQQILGQGPKLLIQFQNNGVVDDSQLPKDRFSAERLKGVDSTLKIQPAKLEDSAVYLCASSPGSFEQFFGPGTRLTVL.

The V and J genes are TRBV7-9 and TRBJ2-1; TRBD2 aligns across 8 bases. Germline CDR1 and CDR2: SEHNR and FQNEAQ (reference sequence). Germline trimming cut 5 bases from V and 8 bases from J; bases unmatched to any gene: 8. This CDR3 comprises 14 residues. CDR3 amino acids: CASSPPIAGYEQFF. The CDR3 nucleotides are TGTGCCAGCAGCCCTCCTATAGCGGGATATGAGCAGTTCTTC.

This clone was observed once. The V call is TRBV5-3, the J call TRBJ2-3; TRBD2 might be the D (6 bases). TRBV5-3 is sorted into the ORF group, with uncertain function. The CDR3 runs to 16 residues. Trimming removed 2 bases at V and 1 base at J, with 14 bases between. CDR3 in DNA: TGTGCCAGAAGCTTTGAGTGGGGGGAACGCACAGATACGCAGTATTTT. Encoded protein: CARSFEWGERTDTQYF.

The J gene is TRBJ2-7, the V gene TRBV7-2, with 11 bases lining up with TRBD2. The CDR3 extends over 15 amino acids. Germline values: CDR1 SGHTA, CDR2 FQGNSA. J gave up 3 bases and V 5 bases, and 6 bases lay outside the gene matches. The CDR3 coding sequence is TGTGCCAGCAGCGAGCGGGGACTAGCGGTCTACGAGCAGTACTTC. Encoded protein: CASSERGLAVYEQYF.

The chain combines TRBV16 with TRBJ2-7; D is ambiguous. This CDR3 has 11 amino acids. Trimming removed 5 bases at V and 4 bases at J, with 6 bases between. Germline assignment: CDR1 KGHSY and CDR2 FQNENV. CDR3 sequence (DNA): TGTGCCAGCAGCTCCACGTACGAGCAGTACTTC. Its protein is CASSSTYEQYF.

The table lists this clone with a few counts. The rearrangement links TRBV6-1 to TRBJ1-2; D uncertain. Germline V lookup: CDR1 MNHNS, CDR2 SASEGT. Trimming left V 3 bases short and J 4 bases short, with 3 bases between. The CDR3 is 11 amino acids. The CDR3 DNA sequence: TGTGCCAGCAGTGACAGCTATGGCTACACCTTC. It translates to CASSDSYGYTF.

The chain carries TRBV15 and TRBJ2-1; 13 positions match TRBD2. The CDR3 is made up of 16 amino acids. Per the germline V gene, CDR1 is LNHNV and CDR2 is YYDKDF (reference sequence). V lost 1 base and J lost 8; bases outside the gene matches: 5. CDR3 nucleotides: TGTGCCACCAGCAGAGTAGGGACTAGCGGGACCTATGAGCAGTTCTTC. It encodes CATSRVGTSGTYEQFF. Full variable domain (outside the CDR3, taken from reference TRBV15 and TRBJ2-1): DAMVIQNPRYQVTQFGKPVTLSCSQTLNHNVMYWYQQKSSQAPKLLFHYYDKDFNNEADTPDNFQSRRPNTSFCFLDIRSPGLGDTAMYLCATSRVGTSGTYEQFFGPGTRLTVL.

This sequence joins TRBV29-1 and TRBJ2-7; 9 bases agree with TRBD1. V was clipped by 6 bases and J by 5 bases; unmatched bases: 5. The germline gives CDR1 SQVTM, CDR2 ANQGSEA. The CDR3 spans 12 residues. CDR3 amino acids: CSVGTGSNEQYF. The CDR3 nucleotides are TGCAGCGTGGGGACAGGGAGTAACGAGCAGTACTTC.

Worth noting for this clone: Other DNA sequences in this sample translate to the same CDR3. The rearrangement uses TRBV6-5 and TRBJ2-3, with D unclear. This CDR3 has 15 amino acids. In germline, CDR1 is MNHEY, CDR2 SVGAGI. V dropped 0 bases and J dropped 2 bases, with 9 bases sitting between them. The CDR3 DNA follows: TGTGCCAGCAGTTACTCGATAGGGCCCACAGATACGCAGTATTTT. The encoded protein is CASSYSIGPTDTQYF.

CDR3 sequence reads: CASSLRWDIPYEQYF. CDR3 in DNA: TGTGCCAGCAGTTTAAGGTGGGACATACCCTACGAGCAGTACTTC. The chain has TRBV28 and TRBJ2-7, with D perhaps matching TRBD1 (6 bases). Trimming removed 2 bases from V and 2 bases from J, with 13 bases in between. The CDR3 is made up of 15 amino acids. Germline CDR1 and CDR2: MDHEN and SYDVKM. Variable domain in full (rest from reference TRBV28 and TRBJ2-7): DVKVTQSSRYLVKRTGEKVFLECVQDMDHENMFWYRQDPGLGLRLIYFSYDVKMKEKGDIPEGYSVSREKKERFSLILESASTNQTSMYLCASSLRWDIPYEQYFGPGTRLTVT.